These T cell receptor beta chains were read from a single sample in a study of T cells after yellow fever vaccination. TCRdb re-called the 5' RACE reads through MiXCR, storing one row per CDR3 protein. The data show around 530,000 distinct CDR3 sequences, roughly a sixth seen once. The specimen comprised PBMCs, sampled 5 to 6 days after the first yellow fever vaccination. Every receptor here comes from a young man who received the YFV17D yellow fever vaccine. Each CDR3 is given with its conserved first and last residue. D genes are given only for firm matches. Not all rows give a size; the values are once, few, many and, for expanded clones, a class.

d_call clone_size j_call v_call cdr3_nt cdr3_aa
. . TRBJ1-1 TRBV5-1 TGCGCCAGCAGCTTGGCCGGGACGGGGATGAACACTGAAGCTTTCTTT CASSLAGTGMNTEAFF
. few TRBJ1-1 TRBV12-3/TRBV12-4 TGTGCCAGCAGTAAGACACGGGTGAACACTGAAGCTTTCTTT CASSKTRVNTEAFF
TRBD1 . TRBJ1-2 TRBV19 TGTGCCAGTAGTATTCCCACAGGGGAGGCCATTGGCTACACCTTC CASSIPTGEAIGYTF
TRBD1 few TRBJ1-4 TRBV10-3 TGTGCCATCAGTGAGTCGAACAGGGGAATCGGCGAAAAACTGTTTTTT CAISESNRGIGEKLFF
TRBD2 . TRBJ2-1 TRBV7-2 TGTGCCAGCAGCTTCGAGGTCGGGGGGGGCGGGTTCTTC CASSFEVGGGGFF
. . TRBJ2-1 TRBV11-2 TGTGCCAGCAGCTTATGGGCGGGTCGGGATGAGCAGTTCTTC CASSLWAGRDEQFF
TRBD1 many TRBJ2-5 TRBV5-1 TGCGCCAGCAGAGGGACAGGGGGTCAAGAGACCCAGTACTTC CASRGTGGQETQYF
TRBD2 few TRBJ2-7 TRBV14 TGTGCCAGCAGCCCCGGACTAGCGGGGCTCAGAGTTTACGAGCAGTACTTC CASSPGLAGLRVYEQYF
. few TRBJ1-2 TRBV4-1 TGCGCCAGCAGCCAGGGCCCTGGCAATTACTATGGCTACACCTTC CASSQGPGNYYGYTF
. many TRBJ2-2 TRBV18 TGTGCCAGCTCACCAGGGAGATTGAACACCGGGGAGCTGTTTTTT CASSPGRLNTGELFF
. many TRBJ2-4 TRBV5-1 TGCGCCAGCAGCTTGGATGGTTTCAGGGGCAAAAACATTCAGTACTTC CASSLDGFRGKNIQYF
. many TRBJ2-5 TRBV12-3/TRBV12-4 TGTGCCAGCAGTCCGAGGGGGAAAGAGACCCAGTACTTC CASSPRGKETQYF
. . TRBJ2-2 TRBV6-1 TGTGCCAGCATCGGTTCAAATCAAGGGGTGAACACCGTGGAGCTGTTTTTT CASIGSNQGVNTVELFF
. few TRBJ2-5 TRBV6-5 TGTGCCAGCAGTTACTCCCAGCTGAAAGAGACCCAGTACTTC CASSYSQLKETQYF
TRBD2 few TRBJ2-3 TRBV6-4 TGTGCCAGTAAATCGACTAGCGGGGGGGACACAGATACGCAGTATTTT CASKSTSGGDTDTQYF
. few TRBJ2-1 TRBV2 TGTGCCAGCAGGGGGTGGAGGGGGCGGAATGAGCAGTTCTTC CASRGWRGRNEQFF
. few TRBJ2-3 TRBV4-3 TGCGCCAGCAGCCAAGAGGAATCTCGGCCAGATACGCAGTATTTT CASSQEESRPDTQYF
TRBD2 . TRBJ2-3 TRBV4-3 TGCGCCAGCAGCCAGCAACTAGCGGGTGGCGCAGATACGCAGTATTTT CASSQQLAGGADTQYF
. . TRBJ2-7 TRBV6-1 TGTGCCAGCAGTGAAGTGGGCCGAAGCTCCTACGAGCAGTACTTC CASSEVGRSSYEQYF
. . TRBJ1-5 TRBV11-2 TGTGCCAGCAGCTTAGCTCTCCGCCAGCCCCAGCATTTT CASSLALRQPQHF
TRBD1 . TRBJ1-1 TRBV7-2 TGTGCCAGCAGCTCGGACAGGGGAAAGGCTTTCTTT CASSSDRGKAFF
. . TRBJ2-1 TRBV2 TGTGCCAGCAGTGTGGCTACCTCCTCCAATGAGCAGTTCTTC CASSVATSSNEQFF
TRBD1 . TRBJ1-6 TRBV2 TGTGCCAGCAGTTCCGGGACAGCAAGGAATTCACCCCTCCACTTT CASSSGTARNSPLHF